This T cell receptor (beta chain) appears in the sequencing data of a study of technical replicates of blood from several donors. Sequencing used immunoSEQ multiplex PCR; TCRdb keeps in-frame clones, though not all of them. The data hold almost 85,000 clones, with about 97% observed a single time. V was pared by 5 bases and J by 7 bases, with 15 bases of the junction left unmatched. This CDR3 contains 16 residues. CDR1 and CDR2 from the germline V gene are SGHRS and YFSETQ. Input material: T cells isolated from PBMCs. The sequence was obtained from a human donor in good health. V and J are TRBV5-1 and TRBJ2-1, with 7 bases lining up with TRBD2. The CDR3 DNA is TGCGCCAGCAGACCCCCGGGCAGCGGGAAATTTAATGAGCAGTTCTTC. This codes for CASRPPGSGKFNEQFF.